A selection of T cell receptor beta chains follows, all from one sample in a study of Graves' ophthalmopathy and Graves' hyperthyroidism. Using its own MiXCR run on the multiplex PCR reads, TCRdb lists one record per CDR3 protein. Of about 480,000 distinct CDR3 sequences in the sample, approximately 14% were seen once. Sequencing input: blood. All receptors come from a woman aged 25 to 39 with Graves' ophthalmopathy. CDR3s include the opening cysteine and the closing phenylalanine or tryptophan. Each record gives: J gene, D gene, clone size, V gene, CDR3 length, CDR3 protein, CDR3 DNA. The D gene is left open where the match is weak. Size values are once, few and many counts, or a class for expanded clones, and some rows have none.

TRBJ2-7,NA,many,TRBV29-1,13,CSVESDYSYEQYF,TGCAGCGTTGAAAGCGATTACTCCTACGAGCAGTACTTC
TRBJ1-1,NA,many,TRBV7-9,13,CASSLVQNTEAFF,TGTGCCAGCAGCTTAGTACAGAACACTGAAGCTTTCTTT
TRBJ1-2,NA,many,TRBV7-9,15,CASSLEGGANYGYTF,TGTGCCAGCAGCTTAGAAGGAGGGGCGAACTATGGCTACACCTTC
TRBJ2-5,NA,NA,TRBV5-1,14,CASSLVRGSETQYF,TGCGCCAGCAGCTTGGTTAGGGGATCAGAGACCCAGTACTTC
TRBJ1-1,TRBD1,NA,TRBV5-1,15,CASSLRTGGMTEAFF,TGCGCCAGCAGCTTAAGGACAGGGGGGATGACTGAAGCTTTCTTT
TRBJ2-7,NA,NA,TRBV6-5,15,CASSYSPVSDYEQYF,TGTGCCAGCAGTTACTCGCCTGTTAGCGACTACGAGCAGTACTTC
TRBJ1-1,NA,many,TRBV12-3/TRBV12-4,13,CASSLTSATEAFF,TGTGCCAGCAGTCTTACATCGGCCACTGAAGCTTTCTTT
TRBJ2-7,TRBD2,few,TRBV18,16,CASSPPGLAGVHEQYF,TGTGCCAGCTCACCACCGGGACTAGCGGGAGTTCACGAGCAGTACTTC
TRBJ1-6,NA,NA,TRBV2,16,CASSGAGGATNSPLHF,TGTGCCAGCAGTGGAGCCGGGGGGGCTACTAATTCACCCCTCCACTTT
TRBJ1-5,TRBD1,few,TRBV11-2,16,CASSPIAGTVNQPQHF,TGTGCCAGCAGCCCGATAGCCGGGACAGTAAATCAGCCCCAGCATTTT
TRBJ1-5,NA,once,TRBV7-2,13,CASSLDQRQPQHF,TGTGCCAGCAGCTTAGACCAAAGGCAGCCCCAGCATTTT
TRBJ1-1,NA,NA,TRBV30,13,CAWSVGPLYEAFF,TGTGCCTGGAGTGTGGGACCCCTTTATGAAGCTTTCTTT
TRBJ2-5,TRBD2,many,TRBV6-1,17,CASSRTSGGVLQETQYF,TGTGCCAGCAGTCGGACTAGCGGGGGGGTCCTACAAGAGACCCAGTACTTC
TRBJ2-5,TRBD2,many,TRBV20-1,15,CSARGLAGAHETQYF,TGCAGTGCTAGGGGACTAGCGGGAGCGCATGAGACCCAGTACTTC
TRBJ2-7,TRBD1,many,TRBV6-5,16,CASSYRGGALLGEQYF,TGTGCCAGCAGTTATAGAGGGGGCGCGTTACTTGGGGAGCAGTACTTC
TRBJ1-3,NA,many,TRBV24-1,18,CATSDFSYPEASGNTIYF,TGTGCCACCAGTGATTTTAGTTATCCTGAAGCGTCCGGAAACACCATATATTTT
TRBJ1-3,NA,many,TRBV9,14,CASSVERSGNTIYF,TGTGCCAGCAGCGTTGAGAGGTCTGGAAACACCATATATTTT
TRBJ2-2,NA,NA,TRBV6-5,12,CASSWDGGELFF,TGTGCCAGCAGTTGGGACGGCGGGGAGCTGTTTTTT
TRBJ1-6,NA,many,TRBV3-1,15,CASSQSGSYNSPLHF,TGTGCCAGCAGCCAATCCGGATCCTATAATTCACCCCTCCACTTT
TRBJ2-7,TRBD2,NA,TRBV24-1,13,CATSEAGSYEQYF,TGTGCCACCAGTGAAGCGGGGTCCTACGAGCAGTACTTC
TRBJ2-4,TRBD2,many,TRBV7-2,14,CASSLIGGADIKYF,TGTGCCAGCAGCTTAATCGGGGGGGCGGACATTAAGTACTTC
TRBJ2-7,TRBD1,many,TRBV19,14,CASSTTGSSYEQYF,TGTGCCAGTAGTACGACAGGGAGCTCCTACGAGCAGTACTTC
TRBJ2-7,NA,NA,TRBV20-1,12,CSARGSSYEQYF,TGCAGTGCTAGAGGAAGCTCCTACGAGCAGTACTTC
TRBJ2-5,TRBD2,NA,TRBV10-3,17,CAISDGLAGRTRETQYF,TGTGCCATCAGTGACGGACTAGCGGGACGGACCAGGGAGACCCAGTACTTC
TRBJ1-3,NA,NA,TRBV30,14,CAWIPRLSGNTIYF,TGTGCCTGGATCCCCAGACTGTCTGGAAACACCATATATTTT
TRBJ1-6,TRBD1,many,TRBV11-2,14,CASSLTGDNSPLHF,TGTGCCAGCAGCTTGACAGGGGACAATTCACCCCTCCACTTT
TRBJ2-2,TRBD1,many,TRBV5-1,16,CASSLGGQGWSGELFF,TGCGCCAGCAGCTTGGGCGGACAGGGATGGTCCGGGGAGCTGTTTTTT
TRBJ1-1,NA,many,TRBV12-3/TRBV12-4,15,CARPTWDMGNTEAFF,TGTGCCAGGCCAACGTGGGACATGGGGAACACTGAAGCTTTCTTT
TRBJ1-1,TRBD1,many,TRBV12-3/TRBV12-4,12,CASSSPGQEAFF,TGTGCCAGCAGTTCCCCGGGACAGGAAGCTTTCTTT